A selection of T cell receptor beta chains follows, all from one sample in a study of CD8 T cells in Susac syndrome. TCRdb passed the immunoSEQ multiplex PCR reads through MiXCR, listing each CDR3 protein once. The sample yields about 150,000 distinct CDR3 sequences, just over 90% seen once. The source material was CD4+ T cells from PBMCs. These receptor sequences come from a human donor in good health. CDR3s include the opening cysteine and the closing phenylalanine or tryptophan. Each record gives: J gene, clone size, CDR3 length, D gene, V gene, CDR3 DNA, CDR3 protein. The D gene is left open where the match is weak. Some rows mark clone size as missing; the rest say once, few, many or name a class of expanded clone.

j_call: TRBJ2-3
clone_size: -
cdr3_length: 13
d_call: -
v_call: TRBV5-1
cdr3_nt: TGCGCCAGCAGCTTGTATGCCGCAGATACGCAGTATTTT
cdr3_aa: CASSLYAADTQYF

j_call: TRBJ2-7
clone_size: few
cdr3_length: 15
d_call: TRBD1
v_call: TRBV6-1
cdr3_nt: TGTGCCAGCAGTGAAGTACGGGACAGCTCCTACGAGCAGTACTTC
cdr3_aa: CASSEVRDSSYEQYF

j_call: TRBJ1-3
clone_size: -
cdr3_length: 15
d_call: -
v_call: TRBV6-5
cdr3_nt: TGTGCCAGCAGTTACTCTAAGTTCACGGGAAACACCATATATTTT
cdr3_aa: CASSYSKFTGNTIYF

j_call: TRBJ1-2
clone_size: -
cdr3_length: 11
d_call: -
v_call: TRBV5-6
cdr3_nt: TGTGCCAGCAGCATCAGGGGTGGCTACACCTTC
cdr3_aa: CASSIRGGYTF

j_call: TRBJ2-5
clone_size: -
cdr3_length: 15
d_call: TRBD1
v_call: TRBV5-1
cdr3_nt: TGCGCCAGCAGCACGGGGACAGGGTTCCAAGAGACCCAGTACTTC
cdr3_aa: CASSTGTGFQETQYF

j_call: TRBJ2-7
clone_size: -
cdr3_length: 13
d_call: -
v_call: TRBV5-1
cdr3_nt: TGCGCCAGCAGCTTTGGTGGGGCTGGGGAGCAGTACTTC
cdr3_aa: CASSFGGAGEQYF

j_call: TRBJ1-1
clone_size: -
cdr3_length: 13
d_call: -
v_call: TRBV2
cdr3_nt: TGTGCCAGCAGTCCCGAGACCTACACTGAAGCTTTCTTT
cdr3_aa: CASSPETYTEAFF

j_call: TRBJ2-1
clone_size: -
cdr3_length: 15
d_call: TRBD1
v_call: TRBV5-4
cdr3_nt: TGTGCCAGCAGCTTGCCAGGGGGTCCTTACAATGAGCAGTTCTTC
cdr3_aa: CASSLPGGPYNEQFF

j_call: TRBJ2-2
clone_size: -
cdr3_length: 14
d_call: -
v_call: TRBV5-1
cdr3_nt: TGCGCCAGCAGCCCGGGGGGCCGGAACGGGGAGCTGTTTTTT
cdr3_aa: CASSPGGRNGELFF

j_call: TRBJ1-1
clone_size: -
cdr3_length: 13
d_call: -
v_call: TRBV6-5
cdr3_nt: TGTGCCAGCAGGCAACAGAGTAACACTGAAGCTTTCTTT
cdr3_aa: CASRQQSNTEAFF

j_call: TRBJ2-7
clone_size: -
cdr3_length: 13
d_call: -
v_call: TRBV20-1
cdr3_nt: TGCAGTGCTGCACGAGAGGGGGGAGGAGAGCAGTACTTC
cdr3_aa: CSAAREGGGEQYF

j_call: TRBJ2-1
clone_size: -
cdr3_length: 15
d_call: -
v_call: TRBV5-1
cdr3_nt: TGCGCCAGCAGCTTGGAGGGGACTCCTGTTGATGAGCAGTTCTTC
cdr3_aa: CASSLEGTPVDEQFF

j_call: TRBJ2-1
clone_size: -
cdr3_length: 16
d_call: TRBD2
v_call: TRBV20-1
cdr3_nt: TGCAGTGCTTCTTCCGGGACTAGCGGGGGATACAATGAGCAGTTCTTC
cdr3_aa: CSASSGTSGGYNEQFF

j_call: TRBJ1-6
clone_size: -
cdr3_length: 14
d_call: TRBD1
v_call: TRBV30
cdr3_nt: TGTGCCTGGAGTCGACAGGGGGATGATTCACCCCTCCACTTT
cdr3_aa: CAWSRQGDDSPLHF

j_call: TRBJ2-2
clone_size: -
cdr3_length: 12
d_call: -
v_call: TRBV6-2/TRBV6-3
cdr3_nt: TGTGCCAGCACGACATACACCGGGGAGCTGTTTTTT
cdr3_aa: CASTTYTGELFF

j_call: TRBJ1-2
clone_size: -
cdr3_length: 13
d_call: -
v_call: TRBV2
cdr3_nt: TGTGCCAGCAGCGCGGGGCTTTTCTATGGCTACACCTTC
cdr3_aa: CASSAGLFYGYTF

j_call: TRBJ2-2
clone_size: -
cdr3_length: 15
d_call: TRBD1
v_call: TRBV29-1
cdr3_nt: TGCAGCGTGAGACGCGCCGGGACAGGGATCGGGGAGCTGTTTTTT
cdr3_aa: CSVRRAGTGIGELFF

j_call: TRBJ2-7
clone_size: -
cdr3_length: 11
d_call: -
v_call: TRBV29-1
cdr3_nt: TGCAGCGTTGGTAGTGCCGACGAGCAGTACTTC
cdr3_aa: CSVGSADEQYF

j_call: TRBJ2-5
clone_size: -
cdr3_length: 17
d_call: TRBD2
v_call: TRBV3-1
cdr3_nt: TGTGCCAGCAGCCACTCCGCTAGCGGGGGACGGTTAGAGACCCAGTACTTC
cdr3_aa: CASSHSASGGRLETQYF

j_call: TRBJ2-1
clone_size: -
cdr3_length: 15
d_call: -
v_call: TRBV7-6
cdr3_nt: TGTGCCAGCAGCTTATGGGGTTCTAGGTACAATGAGCAGTTCTTC
cdr3_aa: CASSLWGSRYNEQFF

j_call: TRBJ2-2
clone_size: -
cdr3_length: 15
d_call: TRBD2
v_call: TRBV12-3/TRBV12-4
cdr3_nt: TGTGCCAGCAGTTCTCCTTTCCGGGGGGTCGGGGAGCTGTTTTTT
cdr3_aa: CASSSPFRGVGELFF

j_call: TRBJ1-3
clone_size: -
cdr3_length: 15
d_call: -
v_call: TRBV7-8
cdr3_nt: TGTGCCAGCAGCTTCAATAGGGTGCGCGGAAACACCATATATTTT
cdr3_aa: CASSFNRVRGNTIYF

j_call: TRBJ1-2
clone_size: -
cdr3_length: 14
d_call: TRBD1
v_call: TRBV9
cdr3_nt: TGTGCCAGCAGCGATCACCGGGACAGTCATGGCTACACCTTC
cdr3_aa: CASSDHRDSHGYTF

j_call: TRBJ2-5
clone_size: -
cdr3_length: 14
d_call: TRBD1
v_call: TRBV12-3/TRBV12-4
cdr3_nt: TGTGCCAGCAGCACCACGGACAGGGAAGAGACCCAGTACTTC
cdr3_aa: CASSTTDREETQYF

j_call: TRBJ2-2
clone_size: -
cdr3_length: 13
d_call: -
v_call: TRBV24-1
cdr3_nt: TGTGCCACCGGGCAGGGAGGAACCGGGGAGCTGTTTTTT
cdr3_aa: CATGQGGTGELFF

j_call: TRBJ2-1
clone_size: -
cdr3_length: 13
d_call: TRBD1
v_call: TRBV27
cdr3_nt: TGCTCGACGGGACAGCTTATCTACAATGAGCAGTTCTTC
cdr3_aa: CSTGQLIYNEQFF